This entry lists 19 T cell receptor beta chains sequenced from one sample in a study of CD8 T cells in Susac syndrome. With random hexamers, reverse transcription was performed on about 0.45 to 1 ug of RNA. From the immunoSEQ multiplex PCR reads, TCRdb called clonotypes with MiXCR, one entry per CDR3 protein. The sample has around 300,000 distinct CDR3 sequences, roughly 94% seen once. Sequencing was performed on CD4+ T cells from PBMCs. The receptor source for this set is a human donor with multiple sclerosis.

The CDR3 nucleotides read TGCAGCGTCCAGGGCGCTTTCACAGATACGCAGTATTTT. It yields the protein CSVQGAFTDTQYF. The V call is TRBV29-1, the J call TRBJ2-3, with TRBD1 as a possible D gene (5 bases). V was shortened by 6 bases and J by 2 bases, with 12 bases between the two germline ends. Germline V gene lookup returns CDR1 SQVTM and CDR2 ANQGSEA. The length of the CDR3 is 13 residues.

The chain recombines TRBV5-1 with TRBJ2-2, with 8 bases lining up with TRBD2. The V gene end was trimmed by 4 bases and the J gene end by 2 bases; junction bases not matched to a gene: 7. Germline V gives CDR1 SGHRS, CDR2 YFSETQ. The length of the CDR3 is 16 residues. The CDR3 loop reads CASSLNSGVNTGELFF. Here the CDR3 DNA reads TGCGCCAGCAGCCTGAATAGCGGGGTAAACACCGGGGAGCTGTTTTTT.

This chain connects TRBV19 to TRBJ2-7, with 7 bases matching TRBD2. V was clipped by 1 base and J by 0 bases; unmatched bases: 9. This CDR3 is 17 amino acids long. Germline-derived CDR1 and CDR2 are LNHDA and SQIVND (reference sequence). The CDR3 sequence: CASSIAASGALSYEQYF. CDR3 in DNA: TGTGCCAGTAGTATAGCGGCTAGCGGTGCCCTCTCCTACGAGCAGTACTTC.

V usage is TRBV29-1 and J usage is TRBJ1-2; D not certain. Germline V gene sequence: CDR1 SQVTM, CDR2 ANQGSEA. This CDR3 spans 13 amino acids. V lost 0 bases to trimming and J lost 4 bases, with 9 bases between them. The CDR3 region is CSVEDQRAYGYTF. CDR3 in DNA: TGCAGCGTTGAAGATCAGAGGGCCTATGGCTACACCTTC.

This clonotype has just one count. The chain uses TRBV18 and TRBJ2-7; D may be TRBD1 or TRBD2 (6 bases each). Trimming left V 3 bases short and J 6 bases short, with 15 bases between. Germline V CDR1 and CDR2: KGHSH, LQKENI. This CDR3 has 14 amino acids. The CDR3 DNA sequence: TGTGCCAGCTCACCGTCAGGGGAGGCCTCCGAGCAGTACTTC. Protein: CASSPSGEASEQYF.

V gene TRBV23-1 combines with J gene TRBJ2-3, with D perhaps matching TRBD1 (6 bases). TRBV23-1 is identified as an open reading frame with a role that is uncertain. This CDR3 is 14 amino acids long. V was cut by 6 bases and J by 2 bases, with 12 bases left in between. This chain's CDR3 is CASSLDRNTDTQYF. CDR3 sequence (DNA): TGCGCCAGCAGCCTGGACAGAAACACAGATACGCAGTATTTT.

This chain uses TRBV7-9 with TRBJ1-2, with 11 nucleotides matching TRBD1. With 5 bases clipped from V and 13 bases from J, the junction kept 9 bases outside the gene matches. The CDR3 is 13 residues long. The germline V gene has CDR1 SEHNR and CDR2 FQNEAQ (reference sequence). CDR3 nucleotides: TGTGCCAGCAGCACCGGGACAGGGGGGGATCTCACCTTC. The encoded protein is CASSTGTGGDLTF.

V gene TRBV11-1 combines with J gene TRBJ2-7, with 11 bases fitting TRBD2. Germline values: CDR1 SGHAT, CDR2 FQDESV (reference sequence). CDR3 length equals 15 residues. With 5 bases clipped from V and 2 bases from J, the junction kept 5 bases outside the gene matches. The DNA for the CDR3 is TGTGCCAGCAGCCGCCTAGCGGGGGGCGCCTACGAGCAGTACTTC. This translates into CASSRLAGGAYEQYF.

The rearrangement links TRBV6-2 or TRBV6-3 to TRBJ2-3; 7 nucleotides agree with TRBD2. V was clipped by 5 bases and J by 6 bases; unmatched bases: 14. Germline V lookup: CDR1 MNHEY, CDR2 SVGEGT. The CDR3 is 16 residues long. As DNA, the CDR3 is TGTGCCAGCAGTATGGAGCGGGAACACTTTTCGGATACGCAGTATTTT. Translation gives CASSMEREHFSDTQYF.

This chain connects TRBV6-5 to TRBJ2-2; D gene unclear. V shed 0 bases and J shed 5 bases, with 13 bases lying between them. Germline CDR1 MNHEY, CDR2 SVGAGI. This CDR3 is 16 amino acids long. The CDR3 nucleotides read TGTGCCAGCAGTTACTCGAGAGGAATCCCAACCGGGGAGCTGTTTTTT. This gives the protein CASSYSRGIPTGELFF.

This chain uses TRBV9 with TRBJ2-5, with 10 bases matching TRBD2. V lost 0 bases and J lost 5; bases outside the gene matches: 7. The CDR3 totals 16 residues. The germline CDR1 and CDR2 sequences are SGDLS and YYNGEE. The CDR3 loop reads CASSVVERGGLETQYF. CDR3 DNA sequence: TGTGCCAGCAGCGTAGTTGAGCGGGGGGGCCTGGAGACCCAGTACTTC.

This chain links TRBV20-1 with TRBJ1-1; D may be TRBD1 (5 bases). The CDR3 is 15 amino acids. V dropped 7 bases and J dropped 1 base, with 19 bases sitting between them. Looked up from germline, CDR1 is DFQATT and CDR2 is SNEGSKA (reference sequence). The chain's CDR3 is CSVPPRRRGNTEAFF. CDR3 in DNA: TGCAGTGTCCCACCCCGGAGGAGGGGGAACACTGAAGCTTTCTTT.

This chain joins TRBV16 and TRBJ1-6; 7 nucleotides align to TRBD1. The CDR3 covers 13 residues. Germline V gene data show CDR1 as KGHSY and CDR2 as FQNENV. J gave up 8 bases and V 4 bases, and 2 bases lay outside the gene matches. The CDR3 protein is CASSLQGDSPLHF. CDR3 DNA: TGTGCCAGCAGCCTCCAGGGGGATTCACCCCTCCACTTT.

This chain joins TRBV7-2 and TRBJ2-3; 15 positions match TRBD2. Germline lookup yields CDR1 SGHTA and CDR2 FQGNSA. The CDR3 is 16 residues long. J lost 6 bases, V lost 5 bases, and 6 bases had no gene match. The CDR3 here is CASSMGLAGGSDTQYF. The CDR3 nucleotides are TGTGCCAGCAGCATGGGACTAGCGGGGGGATCGGATACGCAGTATTTT.

V gene TRBV19 combines with J gene TRBJ2-7, with 8 bases matching TRBD2. V lost 6 bases and J lost 4; bases outside the gene matches: 8. CDR1 and CDR2 from the germline V gene are LNHDA and SQIVND (reference sequence). This CDR3 region has 14 residues. This chain's CDR3 is CASRRSGSGYEQYF. CDR3 coding DNA: TGTGCCAGTAGAAGAAGCGGGAGCGGGTACGAGCAGTACTTC.

The genes are TRBV7-2 and TRBJ2-1, with D possibly being TRBD2 (7 bases). The CDR3 is 13 residues long. V lost 7 bases and J 7 bases, leaving 14 bases between the germline ends. Germline loops: CDR1 SGHTA, CDR2 FQGNSA. The CDR3 is CASTRGADNEQFF. The CDR3, as DNA: TGTGCCAGCACTCGGGGGGCCGATAATGAGCAGTTCTTC.

V is TRBV5-1 and J is TRBJ2-3; the D gene is possibly TRBD2 (6 bases). The CDR3 totals 16 residues. The ends were cut back, 4 bases at V and 0 bases at J, with 15 bases in the middle. Germline values: CDR1 SGHRS, CDR2 YFSETQ. CDR3 sequence reads: CASSRGTAPSTDTQYF. In DNA, the CDR3 is TGCGCCAGCAGCCGCGGGACGGCCCCTAGCACAGATACGCAGTATTTT.

This rearrangement joins TRBV20-1 to TRBJ1-5; 7 bases map to TRBD1. The CDR3 loop spans 15 amino acids. Germline CDR1 is DFQATT and CDR2 is SNEGSKA (reference sequence). With 3 bases clipped from V and 0 bases from J, the junction kept 5 bases outside the gene matches. The CDR3, as DNA: TGCAGTGCTAGTCAGGGGGGGAATAGCAATCAGCCCCAGCATTTT. Its protein is CSASQGGNSNQPQHF.

The genes are TRBV2 and TRBJ1-5; 7 nucleotides match TRBD1. The length of the CDR3 is 14 residues. The germline V gene encodes CDR1 SNHLY and CDR2 FYNNEI. The ends lost 7 bases at V and 5 bases at J; junction bases unmatched: 8. CDR3 in amino acids: CASNRGQPDQPQHF. The CDR3 DNA reads as TGTGCCAGCAACAGGGGACAGCCTGATCAGCCCCAGCATTTT.